Listed here are 27 T cell receptor beta chains from one sample, sequenced in a study of blood T cells in healthy people across ages. A second about 7 to 12 cycle PCR used barcoded and J-beta primers. TCRdb independently ran MiXCR on the 5' RACE reads; one entry per CDR3 protein. Altogether around 1,000,000 distinct CDR3 sequences are present, around 27% being singletons, with the ten largest covering less than 0.75%. The same data also went into a second study, on T cells of mothers and their children.

Sequencing input: blood. These receptors came from a girl aged 2 to 10 in good health.

The chain joins TRBV19 to TRBJ1-1; no clear D. V gave up 3 bases and J gave up 0 bases, with 11 bases separating them. CDR1 LNHDA and CDR2 SQIVND come from the germline V gene (reference sequence). There are 15 residues in the CDR3. The CDR3 DNA sequence: TGTGCCAGTAGTATTAACCAGATTCTGAACACTGAAGCTTTCTTT. Protein: CASSINQILNTEAFF.

This clonotype was seen a handful of times. DNA of the CDR3: TGTGCCAGCAGCTTAAGTTCTCAGGCGCGAGATACGCAGTATTTT. Encoded protein: CASSLSSQARDTQYF. The V gene is TRBV7-9, the J gene TRBJ2-3; D remains ambiguous. The CDR3 is 15 amino acids. Looked up from germline, CDR1 is SEHNR and CDR2 is FQNEAQ (reference sequence). The V gene lost 2 bases and the J gene lost 5 bases, with 14 bases spanning the gap.

This clonotype was detected a few times. The chain uses TRBV7-2 and TRBJ1-4; D unclear. The CDR3 totals 14 residues. Germline V gives CDR1 SGHTA, CDR2 FQGNSA. Deletions cut 5 bases from V and 8 bases from J, with 15 bases between. CDR3 bases: TGTGCCAGCAGCGTCCTGGGCACGGGGGAAAAACTGTTTTTT. This encodes CASSVLGTGEKLFF.

This clonotype showed up many times. V gene TRBV7-3 combines with J gene TRBJ2-3; possibly TRBD2 for D (5 bases). The germline CDR1 and CDR2 sequences are SGHTA and FQGTGA. The CDR3 spans 14 residues. V was pared by 2 bases and J by 1 base, with 7 bases between. CDR3: CASSLLAGTDTQYF. CDR3 sequence (DNA): TGTGCCAGCAGCTTACTAGCTGGCACAGATACGCAGTATTTT.

The chain carries TRBV20-1 and TRBJ2-3; D is uncertain. Germline V gene lookup returns CDR1 DFQATT and CDR2 SNEGSKA (reference sequence). V was trimmed by 3 bases and J by 0 bases, leaving 16 bases between them. The CDR3 extends over 16 amino acids. DNA of the CDR3: TGCAGTGCTAGGGGATTCGGGCGGTTTAGCACAGATACGCAGTATTTT. Its protein product is CSARGFGRFSTDTQYF.

The chain combines TRBV6-5 with TRBJ2-5; D is perhaps TRBD1 (5 bases). The end of the DNA aligns better with TRBJ2-7, so the J call may be wrong. This CDR3 region has 15 residues. Looked up from germline, CDR1 is MNHEY and CDR2 is SVGAGI. CDR3 DNA sequence: TGTGCCAGCAGTTATTTTTCAGACAGCTCCTACGAGCAGTACTTC. Its protein is CASSYFSDSSYEQYF.

This clonotype showed up just a few times. The gene calls are TRBV12-3 or TRBV12-4 and TRBJ2-5; 12 bases line up with TRBD1. The J call may be in error: the DNA end matches TRBJ2-7 better. This CDR3 is built from 14 residues. The CDR3, as DNA: TGTGCCAGCAGCAAGGGACAGGGGGCGTACGAGCAGTACTTC. Its translation: CASSKGQGAYEQYF.

The V call is TRBV5-6, the J call TRBJ2-5; tentative D call: TRBD2 (5 bases). Per germline, CDR1 SGHDT and CDR2 YYEEEE. The V end was cut by 8 bases, the J end by 5 bases, with 13 bases between. The CDR3 has 12 amino acids. As DNA, the CDR3 is TGTGCCAGTTTCGGGTGGAGGGAGACCCAGTACTTC. Translation gives CASFGWRETQYF. Filled out from reference TRBV5-6 and TRBJ2-5, the complete variable domain reads DAGVTQSPTHLIKTRGQQVTLRCSPKSGHDTVSWYQQALGQGPQFIFQYYEEEERQRGNFPDRFSGHQFPNYSSELNVNALLLGDSALYLCASFGWRETQYFGPGTRLLVL.

This rearrangement joins TRBV7-3 to TRBJ2-7; D not resolved. The CDR3 contains 14 residues. Trimming took off 5 bases at V and 6 bases at J, with 17 bases between the two ends. CDR1 SGHTA and CDR2 FQGTGA come from the germline V gene. The CDR3 nucleotides are TGTGCCAGCAGCCCCCACGGTCCCGGCGTCGAGCAGTACTTC. It translates to CASSPHGPGVEQYF.

CDR3 region: CATREDGKNIQYF. CDR3 DNA: TGTGCCACGCGGGAGGACGGAAAAAACATTCAGTACTTC. V usage is TRBV15 and J usage is TRBJ2-4; 8 nucleotides line up with TRBD2. J gave up 4 bases and V 9 bases, and 5 bases lay outside the gene matches. The CDR3 is 13 residues long. Germline lookup yields CDR1 LNHNV and CDR2 YYDKDF (reference sequence).

The gene calls are TRBV10-3 and TRBJ2-7; 7 positions agree with TRBD1. V dropped 10 bases and J dropped 5; count of bases not matched to a gene: 5. The CDR3 contains 11 residues. CDR1 and CDR2 (germline): ENHRY, SYGVKD. In DNA form, the CDR3 reads TGTGCCACCAGGACAGGTGACGAGCAGTACTTC. Translated, it gives CATRTGDEQYF.

This clonotype came up a few times. The rearrangement uses TRBV2 and TRBJ1-4; the D gene is possibly TRBD1 (5 bases). CDR3 length: 15 residues. CDR1 is SNHLY, CDR2 FYNNEI, per germline. Trimming took off 3 bases at V and 8 bases at J, with 16 bases between the two ends. The CDR3 loop reads CASSDELAGYEKLFF. The DNA for the CDR3 is TGTGCCAGCAGTGATGAGTTGGCAGGGTACGAAAAACTGTTTTTT.

This clonotype has just a few counts. V is TRBV29-1 and J is TRBJ2-7; D gene unclear. This CDR3 contains 13 residues. The germline V and J ends were trimmed by 4 bases and 2 bases, with 12 bases remaining between them. Germline values: CDR1 SQVTM, CDR2 ANQGSEA. The CDR3 region is CSVVTDFTYEQYF. CDR3 sequence (DNA): TGCAGCGTTGTAACAGACTTCACCTACGAGCAGTACTTC.

The chain links TRBV6-1 to TRBJ1-2, with 8 bases aligning to TRBD1. Per the germline V gene, CDR1 is MNHNS and CDR2 is SASEGT. J lost 4 bases, V lost 3 bases, and 7 bases had no gene match. The CDR3 runs 15 residues. CDR3 region: CASSDSGGPGYGYTF. CDR3 in DNA: TGTGCCAGCAGTGACTCAGGGGGCCCCGGCTATGGCTACACCTTC.

This clonotype showed up just a few times. The chain recombines TRBV28 with TRBJ1-4; D might be TRBD1 (5 bases). The V and J ends lost 6 bases and 8 bases respectively, with 22 bases between them. The CDR3 extends over 16 amino acids. From germline, CDR1 is MDHEN and CDR2 SYDVKM. The CDR3 sequence is CASSYSGHGLKEKLFF. CDR3 sequence (DNA): TGTGCCAGCAGCTACAGTGGACACGGGCTTAAGGAAAAACTGTTTTTT.

The V gene is TRBV29-1, the J gene TRBJ2-5, with 8 nucleotides matching TRBD2. The J call may be faulty, since TRBJ2-1 better matches the DNA end. The CDR3 loop spans 12 amino acids. Germline V gene data show CDR1 as SQVTM and CDR2 as ANQGSEA. CDR3 DNA sequence: TGCAGCGGTAGCGGGACGGGAAATGAGCAGTTCTTC. Its translation is CSGSGTGNEQFF.

This clonotype was observed a few times. V is TRBV7-2 and J is TRBJ2-1; no reliable D call. The germline gives CDR1 SGHTA, CDR2 FQGNSA. CDR3 length: 16 residues. V was clipped by 5 bases and J by 0 bases, with 14 bases between them. CDR3: CASSREASHSYNEQFF. The CDR3 region has the DNA TGTGCCAGCAGCCGCGAGGCCAGTCACTCCTACAATGAGCAGTTCTTC.

In this sample, this clonotype turned up many times. V is TRBV7-9 and J is TRBJ2-7, with 8 bases aligning to TRBD2. This CDR3 spans 14 amino acids. Germline values: CDR1 SEHNR, CDR2 FQNEAQ (reference sequence). V was clipped by 5 bases and J by 3 bases; unmatched bases: 6. The CDR3 DNA follows: TGTGCCAGCAGCCTAGTGGGGACTAGCTACGAGCAGTACTTC. This gives the protein CASSLVGTSYEQYF.

The chain links TRBV7-3 to TRBJ2-1; possible D gene TRBD2, 6 bases. Germline CDR1 SGHTA, CDR2 FQGTGA. CDR3 size: 13 residues. Trimming took off 3 bases at V and 7 bases at J, with 10 bases between the two ends. The CDR3 nucleotides are TGTGCCAGCAGCTTGGGGGGATGGAATGAGCAGTTCTTC. Protein product: CASSLGGWNEQFF.

This clonotype was recorded a few times. The rearrangement uses TRBV4-1 and TRBJ2-1, with 13 bases matching TRBD2. The CDR3 loop spans 16 amino acids. Germline values: CDR1 MGHRA, CDR2 YSYEKL. The ends lost 4 bases at V and 8 bases at J; junction bases unmatched: 8. As DNA, the CDR3 is TGCGCCAGCAGCCGTCGGACTAGCGGGAGTATGTATGAGCAGTTCTTC. This translates into CASSRRTSGSMYEQFF.

The V call is TRBV2, the J call TRBJ2-7; D might be TRBD2 (6 bases). The CDR3 sequence is 13 residues long. Germline V gene lookup returns CDR1 SNHLY and CDR2 FYNNEI. V was shortened by 10 bases and J by 0 bases, with 13 bases between the two germline ends. The CDR3 nucleotides read TGTGCCACCCTATCGGGGGTCTCCTACGAGCAGTACTTC. Amino acid sequence: CATLSGVSYEQYF.

This clonotype was seen once. This sequence joins TRBV27 and TRBJ2-7, with D perhaps matching TRBD1 or TRBD2 (5 bases each). Trimming removed 5 bases from V and 5 bases from J, with 10 bases in between. This CDR3 comprises 12 residues. Germline loops: CDR1 MNHEY, CDR2 SMNVEV (reference sequence). DNA of the CDR3: TGTGCCAGCAGTGTAGGGGACGACGAGCAGTACTTC. The encoded protein is CASSVGDDEQYF.

This clonotype has more than one count but fewer than ten. The J gene is TRBJ2-1, the V gene TRBV2, with TRBD1 matching 7 bases. CDR3 length equals 14 residues. V was clipped by 4 bases and J by 6 bases; unmatched bases: 6. In germline, CDR1 is SNHLY, CDR2 FYNNEI. The CDR3 sequence: CASSGDSPSNEQFF. The CDR3 DNA is TGTGCCAGCAGTGGGGACAGTCCATCCAATGAGCAGTTCTTC.

The chain recombines TRBV28 with TRBJ2-1; the match to TRBD2 covers 7 bases. Per germline, CDR1 MDHEN and CDR2 SYDVKM. The CDR3 runs to 16 residues. Trimming took 3 bases from V and 5 from J; bases not matched to a gene: 10. CDR3 residues: CASSFPQQGGDNEQFF. For the CDR3, the DNA is TGTGCCAGCAGTTTCCCCCAGCAGGGAGGGGACAATGAGCAGTTCTTC.

As to this clonotype: Its ends do not fully match the called genes, so a read error is possible. V gene TRBV20-1 combines with J gene TRBJ2-1, with a tentative D call TRBD2 (6 bases). Per the germline V gene, CDR1 is DFQATT and CDR2 is SNEGSKA (reference sequence). The CDR3 totals 16 residues. The CDR3 nucleotides read TGCAGTGCTCCCAGAAGGGACGGGAGCTCCTACAATGAGCGGTTCTTC. Its translation: CSAPRRDGSSYNERFF.

This clonotype has only a few counts. The rearrangement joins TRBV18 to TRBJ1-5; TRBD1 might be the D (5 bases). The CDR3 runs 13 residues. The germline gives CDR1 KGHSH, CDR2 LQKENI. V lost 5 bases and J lost 3, with 8 bases in between. The CDR3 sequence: CASSGADNQPQHF. CDR3 nucleotide sequence: TGTGCCAGCTCAGGGGCCGACAATCAGCCCCAGCATTTT.

This clonotype was seen only a few times. J is TRBJ2-1 and V is TRBV20-1; 8 bases agree with TRBD1. Losses at the gene ends were 4 bases for V and 0 bases for J; bases not matched to a gene: 8. In germline, CDR1 is DFQATT, CDR2 SNEGSKA (reference sequence). The CDR3 runs 16 residues. In DNA, the CDR3 is TGCAGTGCTACCCACAGGGGGGCGGCCTCCTACAATGAGCAGTTCTTC. As protein: CSATHRGAASYNEQFF.